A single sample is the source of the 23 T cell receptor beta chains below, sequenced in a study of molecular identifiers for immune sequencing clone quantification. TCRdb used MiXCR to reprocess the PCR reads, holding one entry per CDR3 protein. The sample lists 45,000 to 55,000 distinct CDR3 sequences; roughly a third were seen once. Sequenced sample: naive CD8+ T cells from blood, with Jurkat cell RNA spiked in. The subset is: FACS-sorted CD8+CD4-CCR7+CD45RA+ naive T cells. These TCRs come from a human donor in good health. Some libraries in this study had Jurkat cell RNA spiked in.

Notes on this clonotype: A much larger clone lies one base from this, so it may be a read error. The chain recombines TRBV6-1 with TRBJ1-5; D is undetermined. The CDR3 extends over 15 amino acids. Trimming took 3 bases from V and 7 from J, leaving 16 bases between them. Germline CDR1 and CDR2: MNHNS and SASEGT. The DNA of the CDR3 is TGTGCCAGCAGTGAGGGATCGCATATGGGACAGCCCCAGCATTTT. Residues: CASSEGSHMGQPQHF.

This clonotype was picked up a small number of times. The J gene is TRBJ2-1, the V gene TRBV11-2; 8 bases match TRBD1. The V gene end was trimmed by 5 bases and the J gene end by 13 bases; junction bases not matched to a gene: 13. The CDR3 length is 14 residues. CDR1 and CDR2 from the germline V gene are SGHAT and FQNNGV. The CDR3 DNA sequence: TGTGCCAGCAGCCCAACCGCCGGGACAGGCGAACAGTTCTTC. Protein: CASSPTAGTGEQFF.

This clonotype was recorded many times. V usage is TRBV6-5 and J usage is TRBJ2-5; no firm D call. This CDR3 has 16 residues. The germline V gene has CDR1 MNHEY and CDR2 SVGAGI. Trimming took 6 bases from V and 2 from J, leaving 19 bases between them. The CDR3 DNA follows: TGTGCCAGCAGGTCGACACAGCAACTTAAACAAGAGACCCAGTACTTC. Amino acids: CASRSTQQLKQETQYF.

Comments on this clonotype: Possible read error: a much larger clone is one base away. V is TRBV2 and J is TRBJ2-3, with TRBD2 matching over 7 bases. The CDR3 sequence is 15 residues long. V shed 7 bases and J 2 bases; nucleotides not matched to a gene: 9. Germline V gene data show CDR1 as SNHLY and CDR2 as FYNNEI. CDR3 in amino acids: CASIPSGTFTDTQYF. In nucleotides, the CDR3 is TGTGCCAGCATTCCAAGCGGGACCTTCACAGATACGCAGTATTTT.

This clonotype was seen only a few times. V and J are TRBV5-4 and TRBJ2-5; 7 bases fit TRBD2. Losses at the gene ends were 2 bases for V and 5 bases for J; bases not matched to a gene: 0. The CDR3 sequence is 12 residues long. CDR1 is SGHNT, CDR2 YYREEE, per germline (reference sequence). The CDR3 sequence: CASSLAGETQYF. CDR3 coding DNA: TGTGCCAGCAGCTTAGCGGGGGAGACCCAGTACTTC.

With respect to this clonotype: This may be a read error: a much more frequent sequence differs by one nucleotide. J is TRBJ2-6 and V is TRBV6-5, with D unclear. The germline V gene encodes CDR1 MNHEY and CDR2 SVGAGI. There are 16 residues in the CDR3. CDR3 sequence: CASSRFLGSGTNVLTF. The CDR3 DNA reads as TGTGCCAGCAGTCGCTTCCTGGGCTCTGGGACCAACGTCCTGACTTTC.

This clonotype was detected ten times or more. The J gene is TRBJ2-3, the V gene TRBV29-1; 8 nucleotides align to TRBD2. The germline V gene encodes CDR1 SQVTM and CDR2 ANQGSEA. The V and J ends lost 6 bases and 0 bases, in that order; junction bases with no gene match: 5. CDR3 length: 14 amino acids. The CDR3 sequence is CSVVPSGSTDTQYF. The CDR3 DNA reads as TGCAGCGTAGTCCCTAGCGGGAGCACAGATACGCAGTATTTT.

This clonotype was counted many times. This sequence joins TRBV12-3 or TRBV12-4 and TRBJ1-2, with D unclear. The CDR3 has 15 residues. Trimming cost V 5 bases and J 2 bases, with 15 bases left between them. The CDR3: CASSPRRAGNYGYTF. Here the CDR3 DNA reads TGTGCCAGCAGTCCTCGCCGAGCGGGGAACTATGGCTACACCTTC.

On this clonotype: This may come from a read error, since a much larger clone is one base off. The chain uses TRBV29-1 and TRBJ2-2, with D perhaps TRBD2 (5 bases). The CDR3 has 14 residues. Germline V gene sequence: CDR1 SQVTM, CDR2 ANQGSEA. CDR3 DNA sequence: TGCGGCGTCGAAGAGGTGGGAGCCGGCGGGGAGCTGTTTTTT. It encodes CGVEEVGAGGELFF.

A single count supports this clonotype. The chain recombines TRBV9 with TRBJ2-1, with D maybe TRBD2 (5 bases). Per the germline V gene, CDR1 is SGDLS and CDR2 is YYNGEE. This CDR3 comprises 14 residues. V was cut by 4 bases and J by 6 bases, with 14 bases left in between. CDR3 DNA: TGTGCCAGCAGCTTCGGGGTAGCCCCCAATGAGCAGTTCTTC. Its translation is CASSFGVAPNEQFF. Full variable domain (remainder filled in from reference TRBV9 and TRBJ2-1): DSGVTQTPKHLITATGQRVTLRCSPRSGDLSVYWYQQSLDQGLQFLIQYYNGEERAKGNILERFSAQQFPDLHSELNLSSLELGDSALYFCASSFGVAPNEQFFGPGTRLTVL.

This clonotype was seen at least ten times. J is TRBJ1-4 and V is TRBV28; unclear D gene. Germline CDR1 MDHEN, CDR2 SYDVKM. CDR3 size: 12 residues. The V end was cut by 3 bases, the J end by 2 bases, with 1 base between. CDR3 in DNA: TGTGCCAGCAGTTTCACTAATGAAAAACTGTTTTTT. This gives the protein CASSFTNEKLFF.

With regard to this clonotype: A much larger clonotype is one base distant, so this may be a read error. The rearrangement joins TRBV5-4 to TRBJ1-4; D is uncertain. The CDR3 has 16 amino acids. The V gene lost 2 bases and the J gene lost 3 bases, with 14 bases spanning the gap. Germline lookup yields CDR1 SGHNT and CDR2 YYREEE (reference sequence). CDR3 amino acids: CASSFYGVAANEKLFF. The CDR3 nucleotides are TGTGCCAGCAGCTTTTACGGGGTCGCTGCTAATGAAAAACTGTTTTTT.

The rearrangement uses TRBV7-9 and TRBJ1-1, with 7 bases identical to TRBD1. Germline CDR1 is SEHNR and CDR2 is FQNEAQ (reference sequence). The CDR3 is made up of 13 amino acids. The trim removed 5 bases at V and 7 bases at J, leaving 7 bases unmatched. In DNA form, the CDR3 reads TGTGCCAGCAGCCCGGGGACAGACTTTGAAGCTTTCTTT. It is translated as CASSPGTDFEAFF.

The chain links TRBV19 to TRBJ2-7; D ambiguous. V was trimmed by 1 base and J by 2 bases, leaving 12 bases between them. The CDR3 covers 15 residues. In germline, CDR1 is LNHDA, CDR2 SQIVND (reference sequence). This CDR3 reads CASSIVLASAYEQYF. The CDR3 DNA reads TGTGCCAGTAGTATAGTATTAGCATCAGCCTACGAGCAGTACTTC.

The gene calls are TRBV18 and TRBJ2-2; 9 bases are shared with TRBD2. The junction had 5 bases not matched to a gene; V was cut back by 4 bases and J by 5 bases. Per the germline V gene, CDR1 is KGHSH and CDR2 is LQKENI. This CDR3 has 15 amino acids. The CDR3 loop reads CASSQLSGRTGELFF. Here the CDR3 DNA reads TGTGCCAGCTCACAACTTAGCGGGAGAACCGGGGAGCTGTTTTTT. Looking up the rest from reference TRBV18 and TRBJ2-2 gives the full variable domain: NAGVMQNPRHLVRRRGQEARLRCSPMKGHSHVYWYRQLPEEGLKFMVYLQKENIIDESGMPKERFSAEFPKEGPSILRIQQVVRGDSAAYFCASSQLSGRTGELFFGEGSRLTVL.

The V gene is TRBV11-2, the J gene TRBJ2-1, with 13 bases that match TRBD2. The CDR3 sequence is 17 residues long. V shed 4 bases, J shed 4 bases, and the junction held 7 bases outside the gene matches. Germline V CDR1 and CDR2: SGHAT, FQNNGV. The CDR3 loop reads CASSSGRTSGSYNEQFF. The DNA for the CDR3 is TGTGCCAGCAGCTCGGGCCGGACTAGCGGGAGTTACAATGAGCAGTTCTTC.

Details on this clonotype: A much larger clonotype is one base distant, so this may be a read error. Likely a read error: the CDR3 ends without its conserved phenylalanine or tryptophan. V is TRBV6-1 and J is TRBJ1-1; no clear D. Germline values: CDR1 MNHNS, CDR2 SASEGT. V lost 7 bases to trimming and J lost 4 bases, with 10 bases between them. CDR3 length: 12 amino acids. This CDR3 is CASKRLFTEAFS. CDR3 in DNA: TGTGCCAGCAAGCGGCTCTTCACTGAAGCTTTCTCT.

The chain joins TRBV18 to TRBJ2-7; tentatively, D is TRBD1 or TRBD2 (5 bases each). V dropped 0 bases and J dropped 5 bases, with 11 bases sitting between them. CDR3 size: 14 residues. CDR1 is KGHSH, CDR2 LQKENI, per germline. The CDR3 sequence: CASSPPPGSNEQYF. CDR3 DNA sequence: TGTGCCAGCTCACCACCTCCAGGGAGTAACGAGCAGTACTTC. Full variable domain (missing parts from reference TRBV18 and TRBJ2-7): NAGVMQNPRHLVRRRGQEARLRCSPMKGHSHVYWYRQLPEEGLKFMVYLQKENIIDESGMPKERFSAEFPKEGPSILRIQQVVRGDSAAYFCASSPPPGSNEQYFGPGTRLTVT.

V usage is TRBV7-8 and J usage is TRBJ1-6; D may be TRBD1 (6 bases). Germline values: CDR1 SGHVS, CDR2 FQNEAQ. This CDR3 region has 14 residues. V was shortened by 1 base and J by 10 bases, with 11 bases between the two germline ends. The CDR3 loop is CASSLDQRGSPLHF. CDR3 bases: TGTGCCAGCAGCTTAGATCAGAGGGGGTCACCCCTCCACTTT. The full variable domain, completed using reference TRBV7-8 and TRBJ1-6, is GAGVSQSPRYKVAKRGQDVALRCDPISGHVSLFWYQQALGQGPEFLTYFQNEAQLDKSGLPSDRFFAERPEGSVSTLKIQRTQQEDSAVYLCASSLDQRGSPLHFGNGTRLTVT.

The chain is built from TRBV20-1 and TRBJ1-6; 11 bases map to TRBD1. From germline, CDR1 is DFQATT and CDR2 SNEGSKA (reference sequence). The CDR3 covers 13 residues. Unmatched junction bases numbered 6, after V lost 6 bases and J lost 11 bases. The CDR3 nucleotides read TGCAGTGCAACCGGGACAGGGGGTGCACCCCTCCACTTT. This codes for CSATGTGGAPLHF.

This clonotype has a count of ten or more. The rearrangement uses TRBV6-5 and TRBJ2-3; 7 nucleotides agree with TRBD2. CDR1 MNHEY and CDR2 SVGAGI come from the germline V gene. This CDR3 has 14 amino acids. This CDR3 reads CAVGGEGVPDTQYF. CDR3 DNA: TGTGCTGTTGGCGGGGAGGGTGTTCCAGATACGCAGTATTTT.

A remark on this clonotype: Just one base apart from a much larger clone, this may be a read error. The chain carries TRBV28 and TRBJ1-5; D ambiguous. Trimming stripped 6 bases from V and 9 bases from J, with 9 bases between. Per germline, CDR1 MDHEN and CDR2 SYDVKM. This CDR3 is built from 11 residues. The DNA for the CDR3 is TGTGCCAGCAGCGAAGATCGGCCCCAGCATTTT. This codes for CASSEDRPQHF.

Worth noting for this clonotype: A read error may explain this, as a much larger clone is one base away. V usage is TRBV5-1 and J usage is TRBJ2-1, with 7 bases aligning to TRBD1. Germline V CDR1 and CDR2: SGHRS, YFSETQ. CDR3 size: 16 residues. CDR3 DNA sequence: TGCGCCAGCAGCACCACAGGGGTGGGGTACGTGAATGAGCTGTTCTTC. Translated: CASSTTGVGYVNELFF.